This T cell receptor beta chain derives from a study of blood T cell repertoires in COVID-19. In the study overall: Samples of COVID-19 (acute and convalescent) were obtained from the United States, Italy and Spain. From T cells, B-cell-depleted T cells, or PBMCs came the material, which was cDNA or gDNA.

The germline gives CDR1 LNHDA, CDR2 SQIVND (reference sequence). V was pared by 7 bases and J by 2 bases, with 13 bases of the junction left unmatched. The CDR3 is 17 residues long. Per the original methods: Reference gene primer amplification gave nucleated cell count estimates. Some clones are missing from TCRdb's copy, which holds only in-frame ones; the method was immunoSEQ multiplex PCR. V and J calls and clone size are as listed in that table; D and trimming were resolved from the DNA. This table has about 97,000 clones, approximately 90% appearing once. The V call is TRBV19, the J call TRBJ1-2; 10 bases are a match to TRBD1. This receptor was obtained from a man in his 60s with acute or convalescent COVID-19. Material for sequencing was peripheral blood. This chain's CDR3 is CASTRGQGNPLNYGYTF. The CDR3, as DNA: TGTGCCAGTACCCGGGGACAGGGGAATCCCCTGAACTATGGCTACACCTTC.